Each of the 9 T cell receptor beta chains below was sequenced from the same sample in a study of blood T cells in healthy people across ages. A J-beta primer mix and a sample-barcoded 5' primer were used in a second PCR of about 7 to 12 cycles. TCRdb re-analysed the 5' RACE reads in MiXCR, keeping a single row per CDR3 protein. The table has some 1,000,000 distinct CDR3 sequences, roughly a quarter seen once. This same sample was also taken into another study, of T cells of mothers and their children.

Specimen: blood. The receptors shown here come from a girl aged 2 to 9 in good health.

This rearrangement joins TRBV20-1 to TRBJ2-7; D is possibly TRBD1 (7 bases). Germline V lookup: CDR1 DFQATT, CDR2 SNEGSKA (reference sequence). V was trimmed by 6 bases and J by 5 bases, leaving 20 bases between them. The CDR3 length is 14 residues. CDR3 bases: TGCAGTGCCGATGGGGGGCAGGGGGAGCACGAGCAGTACTTC. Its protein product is CSADGGQGEHEQYF.

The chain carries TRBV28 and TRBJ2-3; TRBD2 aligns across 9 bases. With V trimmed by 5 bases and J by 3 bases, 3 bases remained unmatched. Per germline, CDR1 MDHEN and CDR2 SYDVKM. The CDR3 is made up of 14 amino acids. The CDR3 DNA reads TGTGCCAGCAGTGGCGGGGGGGCGACAGATACGCAGTATTTT. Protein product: CASSGGGATDTQYF. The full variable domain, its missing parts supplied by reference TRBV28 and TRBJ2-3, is DVKVTQSSRYLVKRTGEKVFLECVQDMDHENMFWYRQDPGLGLRLIYFSYDVKMKEKGDIPEGYSVSREKKERFSLILESASTNQTSMYLCASSGGGATDTQYFGPGTRLTVL.

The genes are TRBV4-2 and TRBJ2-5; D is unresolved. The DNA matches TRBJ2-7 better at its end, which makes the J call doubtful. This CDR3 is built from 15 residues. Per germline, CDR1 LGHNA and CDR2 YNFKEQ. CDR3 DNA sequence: TGTGCCAGCAGCCAAGATTTAGTTAGCTGGTACGAGCAGTACTTC. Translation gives CASSQDLVSWYEQYF.

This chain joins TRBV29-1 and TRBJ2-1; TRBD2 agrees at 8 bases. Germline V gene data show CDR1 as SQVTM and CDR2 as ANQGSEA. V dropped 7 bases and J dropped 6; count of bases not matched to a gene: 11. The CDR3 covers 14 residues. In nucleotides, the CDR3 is TGCAGCGCTAGCGGGCCAAATCTTCTCAATGAGCAGTTCTTC. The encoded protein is CSASGPNLLNEQFF.

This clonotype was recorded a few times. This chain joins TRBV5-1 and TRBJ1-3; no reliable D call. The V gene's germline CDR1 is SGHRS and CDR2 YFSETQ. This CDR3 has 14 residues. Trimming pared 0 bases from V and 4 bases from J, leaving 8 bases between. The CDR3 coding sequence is TGCGCCAGCAGCTTGGATCTTCTGGGAAACACCATATATTTT. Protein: CASSLDLLGNTIYF.

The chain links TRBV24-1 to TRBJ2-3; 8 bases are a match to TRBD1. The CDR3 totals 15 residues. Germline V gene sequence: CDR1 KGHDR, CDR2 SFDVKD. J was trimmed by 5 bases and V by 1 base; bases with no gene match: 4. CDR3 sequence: CATSDFSGGVDTQYF. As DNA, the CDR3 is TGTGCCACCAGTGATTTCTCAGGGGGCGTAGATACGCAGTATTTT.

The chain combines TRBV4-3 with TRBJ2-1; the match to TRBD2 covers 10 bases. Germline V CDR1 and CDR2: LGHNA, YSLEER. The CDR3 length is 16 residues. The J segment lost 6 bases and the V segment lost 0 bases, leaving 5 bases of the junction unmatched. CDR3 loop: CASSQDRTSGVNEQFF. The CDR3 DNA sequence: TGCGCCAGCAGCCAAGATAGAACTAGCGGGGTCAATGAGCAGTTCTTC.

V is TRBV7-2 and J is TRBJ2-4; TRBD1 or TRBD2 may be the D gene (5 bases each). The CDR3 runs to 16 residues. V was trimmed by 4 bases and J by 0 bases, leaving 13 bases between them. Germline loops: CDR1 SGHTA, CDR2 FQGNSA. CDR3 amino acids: CASSSRGRLAKNIQYF. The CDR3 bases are TGTGCCAGCAGCTCCCGGGGACGCCTAGCCAAAAACATTCAGTACTTC.

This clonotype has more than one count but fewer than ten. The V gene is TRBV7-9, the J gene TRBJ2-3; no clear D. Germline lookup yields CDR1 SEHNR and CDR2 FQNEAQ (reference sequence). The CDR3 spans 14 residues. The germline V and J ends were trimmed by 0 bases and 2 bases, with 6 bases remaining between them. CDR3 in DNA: TGTGCCAGCAGCTTAGCCAGGACCACAGATACGCAGTATTTT. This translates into CASSLARTTDTQYF.